Shown below are 18 T cell receptor beta chains from a single sample sequenced in a study of cytomegalovirus exposure and HLA in healthy donors (dated by TCRdb to the late 2010s). Library construction relied on the immunoSEQ multiplex PCR assay. A mixture of 60 forward primers for TCR Vbeta segments and 13 reverse primers for TCR Jbeta segments was used in the multiplex PCR. Held by TCRdb, this immuneACCESS table contains in-frame sequences only and omits some clones. Under half of the omission traces to an unresolved V gene where checked; the cause of the rest is unknown. This sample gives around 140,000 clones in total; roughly 78% of them show up just once. In total, the top ten clones hold over 4% of the sample. Sequencing input: PBMCs. These receptors all stem from a man aged 50-59 years in good health and CMV-seropositive.

This clone was detected only a few times. The rearrangement joins TRBV10-2 to TRBJ1-1, with D hard to call. The germline CDR1 and CDR2 sequences are WSHSY and SAAADI. The CDR3 runs to 15 residues. V was pared by 7 bases and J by 0 bases, with 15 bases between. The CDR3 DNA sequence: TGCGCCAGCAACCTAGGGAGGCCCTTGAACACTGAAGCTTTCTTT. Translated, it gives CASNLGRPLNTEAFF.

The gene calls are TRBV12-2 and TRBJ1-4. TRBV12-2 is given as a pseudogene. This CDR3 is built from 19 residues. The CDR3 region is CASRLPGGLSLRRNEKLFF. The CDR3 region has the DNA TGTGCAAGTCGCTTACCTGGAGGGCTCTCCCTTCGCCGGAATGAAAAACTGTTTTTT.

The genes are TRBV11-1 and TRBJ1-1; 8 bases align to TRBD1. Per germline, CDR1 SGHAT and CDR2 FQDESV (reference sequence). V shed 7 bases, J shed 6 bases, and the junction held 7 bases outside the gene matches. The CDR3 spans 13 residues. The CDR3 DNA reads TGTGCCAGCATTGGACAGGGAGGGCCTGAAGCTTTCTTT. This encodes CASIGQGGPEAFF.

The rearrangement links TRBV7-9 to TRBJ2-7, with a tentative D call TRBD1 (6 bases). Deletions cut 4 bases from V and 4 bases from J, with 8 bases between. Germline assignment: CDR1 SEHNR and CDR2 FQNEAQ (reference sequence). The CDR3 sequence is 12 residues long. The chain's CDR3 is CASSSQGYEQYF. The CDR3 DNA is TGTGCCAGCAGCTCCCAGGGGTACGAGCAGTACTTC.

This clone was counted between two and nine times. V and J are TRBV6-1 and TRBJ1-1; D is unresolved. CDR3 length equals 12 residues. The V gene's germline CDR1 is MNHNS and CDR2 SASEGT. Trimming removed 7 bases at V and 2 bases at J, with 8 bases between. The CDR3 sequence: CASTLPNTEAFF. CDR3 DNA: TGTGCCAGCACTCTCCCTAACACTGAAGCTTTCTTT.

This chain connects TRBV23-1 to TRBJ2-5; a possible D gene is TRBD2 (6 bases). TRBV23-1 has ORF status, its function being uncertain. The CDR3 loop spans 15 amino acids. V was cut by 2 bases and J by 3 bases, with 13 bases left in between. CDR3 nucleotide sequence: TGCGCCAGCAGTCAAGGTCGGGGGTGGGAAGAGACCCAGTACTTC. This translates into CASSQGRGWEETQYF.

This chain links TRBV11-2 with TRBJ2-2, with D possibly TRBD2 on 5 matching bases. Looked up from germline, CDR1 is SGHAT and CDR2 is FQNNGV. The CDR3 spans 15 residues. Trimming removed 3 bases from V and 4 bases from J, with 12 bases in between. The CDR3 spells CASSFEGSGTGELFF. In DNA form, the CDR3 reads TGTGCCAGCAGCTTTGAGGGCTCGGGCACCGGGGAGCTGTTTTTT.

V usage is TRBV7-9 and J usage is TRBJ2-5, with a weak D call TRBD2 (6 bases). The J call could be wrong; TRBJ2-7 is a better fit for the DNA end. Germline CDR1 SEHNR, CDR2 FQNEAQ (reference sequence). This CDR3 is 14 amino acids long. CDR3 sequence reads: CASSIGTAPYEQYF. For the CDR3, the DNA is TGTGCCAGCAGCATCGGGACTGCCCCCTACGAGCAGTACTTC.

This sequence joins TRBV29-1 and TRBJ1-2; 12 bases agree with TRBD1. Germline V gene data show CDR1 as SQVTM and CDR2 as ANQGSEA. V was clipped by 8 bases and J by 9 bases; unmatched bases: 13. CDR3 size: 14 residues. The CDR3 sequence is CSQLRDRGLCSYTF. CDR3 coding DNA: TGCAGCCAACTCCGGGACAGGGGGCTTTGTAGCTACACCTTC. Combining the CDR3 with reference TRBV29-1 and TRBJ1-2 gives the whole variable domain SAVISQKPSRDICQRGTSLTIQCQVDSQVTMMFWYRQQPGQSLTLIATANQGSEATYESGFVIDKFPISRPNLTFSTLTVSNMSPEDSSIYLCSQLRDRGLCSYTFGSGTRLTVV.

The chain carries TRBV5-1 and TRBJ2-1; 10 bases are a match to TRBD2. The V gene's germline CDR1 is SGHRS and CDR2 YFSETQ. There are 15 residues in the CDR3. V was pared by 1 base and J by 7 bases, with 5 bases of the junction left unmatched. CDR3 protein: CASSLSGGAGNEQFF. In DNA, the CDR3 is TGCGCCAGCAGCTTGAGCGGGGGGGCGGGTAATGAGCAGTTCTTC.

The genes are TRBV7-2 and TRBJ2-1; TRBD2 agrees at 7 bases. After removal of 3 bases from V and 3 bases from J, the junction contained 2 bases not matched to a gene. Germline values: CDR1 SGHTA, CDR2 FQGNSA. The CDR3 runs to 14 residues. The CDR3 reads CASSFRGSYNEQFF. Written as DNA, the CDR3 is TGTGCCAGCAGCTTCCGCGGGAGCTACAATGAGCAGTTCTTC.

As DNA, the CDR3 is TGCGCCAGCAACCCCGGGACATGTCGTTTGGCGACCCAGTACTTC. As protein: CASNPGTCRLATQYF. The genes are TRBV23-1 and TRBJ2-5, with a weak D call TRBD1 (6 bases). TRBV23-1 is an open reading frame whose function is uncertain. The CDR3 loop spans 15 amino acids. Trimming cost V 7 bases and J 7 bases, with 22 bases left between them.

In regard to this clone: The sample holds other DNA sequences that translate to the same CDR3. The V call is TRBV10-3, the J call TRBJ2-7, with D perhaps TRBD1 (5 bases). Germline V CDR1 and CDR2: ENHRY, SYGVKD. CDR3 size: 12 residues. V gave up 6 bases and J gave up 2 bases, with 8 bases separating them. CDR3 protein: CAISDSTYEQYF. CDR3 in DNA: TGTGCCATCAGCGACAGTACCTACGAGCAGTACTTC.

The gene calls are TRBV28 and TRBJ1-5; tentatively, D is TRBD1 (5 bases). V was clipped by 4 bases and J by 7 bases, with 17 bases between them. The CDR3 runs to 15 residues. The germline V gene encodes CDR1 MDHEN and CDR2 SYDVKM. CDR3 DNA: TGTGCCAGCAGTTCTGCACGGGGGGGGATACAGCCCCAGCATTTT. This gives the protein CASSSARGGIQPQHF.

In its sample, this clone was seen once. The chain carries TRBV5-1 and TRBJ2-2; 9 bases are a match to TRBD2. The CDR3 is 17 residues long. V gave up 1 base and J gave up 8 bases; unmatched junction bases: 12. Germline lookup yields CDR1 SGHRS and CDR2 YFSETQ. CDR3: CASSLNRLALAGGELFF. The CDR3 DNA reads as TGCGCCAGCAGCTTGAACCGACTAGCCCTAGCGGGAGGGGAGCTGTTTTTT. The whole variable domain, filled in from reference TRBV5-1 and TRBJ2-2, reads KAGVTQTPRYLIKTRGQQVTLSCSPISGHRSVSWYQQTPGQGLQFLFEYFSETQRNKGNFPGRFSGRQFSNSRSEMNVSTLELGDSALYLCASSLNRLALAGGELFFGEGSRLTVL.

The chain combines TRBV7-2 with TRBJ2-1, with D possibly matching TRBD1 (5 bases). Per germline, CDR1 SGHTA and CDR2 FQGNSA. The CDR3 contains 12 residues. Trimming stripped 1 base from V and 13 bases from J, with 11 bases between. The CDR3 coding sequence is TGTGCCAGCAGCTTAGGCCCCAGGGCCCAGTTCTTC. It translates to CASSLGPRAQFF.

Written as DNA, the CDR3 is TGTGCCAGCAGCTTGCAGGGTCTACGATGGGGCTACACCTTC. This sequence encodes CASSLQGLRWGYTF. The rearrangement joins TRBV5-4 to TRBJ1-2; D possibly corresponds to TRBD1 (5 bases). This CDR3 spans 14 amino acids. CDR1 and CDR2 (germline): SGHNT, YYREEE (reference sequence). Trimming left V 1 base short and J 8 bases short, with 15 bases between.

Regarding this clone: Distinct nucleotide sequences in the sample also encode this CDR3. The V call is TRBV5-1, the J call TRBJ2-7; TRBD1 matches at 7 bases. This CDR3 is built from 13 residues. Trimming took 4 bases from V and 4 from J; bases not matched to a gene: 5. From germline, CDR1 is SGHRS and CDR2 YFSETQ. This chain's CDR3 is CASSPGTVYEQYF. Here the CDR3 DNA reads TGCGCCAGCAGCCCGGGGACAGTGTACGAGCAGTACTTC.